What follows are 2 T cell receptor beta chains derived from one specimen sequenced in a study of blood T cell repertoires in COVID-19. Some clones are missing from TCRdb's copy, which holds only in-frame ones; the method was immunoSEQ multiplex PCR. The table shows a few hundred thousand clones, with roughly 88% occurring only once. Material: peripheral blood. Every receptor here comes from a woman aged 25 to 39 who had recovered from COVID-19.

This rearrangement joins TRBV14 to TRBJ2-1, with D maybe TRBD2 (7 bases). The V end lost 2 bases, the J end lost 7 bases, and 15 bases lay between the germline ends. This CDR3 region has 15 residues. Germline lookup yields CDR1 SGHDN and CDR2 FVKESK. For the CDR3, the DNA is TGTGCCAGCAGCCAACGGGGGGCCGGGTTGAATGAGCAGTTCTTC. Translation: CASSQRGAGLNEQFF.

V gene TRBV3-1 (or the pseudogene TRBV3-2) combines with J gene TRBJ1-1; D remains ambiguous. This CDR3 contains 14 residues. V dropped 4 bases and J dropped 8 bases, with 17 bases sitting between them. Germline V gene sequence: CDR1 LGHDT, CDR2 YNNKEL (reference sequence). The CDR3 is CASSPRGGLVEAFF. The CDR3 nucleotides read TGTGCCAGCAGCCCCCGAGGAGGATTGGTAGAAGCTTTCTTT.